This entry lists 25 T cell receptor beta chains sequenced from one sample in a study of beta chain features in type 1 diabetes. The authors reverse transcribed all of the isolated RNA, so sequencing captured expressed TCRB transcripts. Clones were read by immunoSEQ multiplex PCR, and TCRdb kept only the in-frame ones, dropping some. The sample comprises fewer than 250,000 clones, roughly 70% of which are singletons, and about 0.051% rests with the top ten. Sequenced input: naive CD4+ T cells from blood. Receptors were obtained from a man aged 25-45 years in good health.

This chain connects TRBV5-7 to TRBJ2-7; no definite D call. TRBV5-7 is treated as an ORF (open reading frame) with a function not yet certain. The ends were cut back, 2 bases at V and 3 bases at J, with 3 bases in the middle. The CDR3 runs 11 residues. The CDR3 here is CASSFNYEQYF. The CDR3 DNA is TGTGCCAGCAGCTTCAACTACGAGCAGTACTTC.

The gene calls are TRBV28 and TRBJ2-1; 14 positions agree with TRBD2. This CDR3 spans 17 amino acids. V gave up 5 bases and J gave up 7 bases; unmatched junction bases: 10. Germline V gives CDR1 MDHEN, CDR2 SYDVKM. CDR3 DNA sequence: TGTGCCAGCAGTCGCAGACTAGCGGGAGGGCCCTGGAATGAGCAGTTCTTC. This gives the protein CASSRRLAGGPWNEQFF.

J is TRBJ2-1 and V is TRBV5-1; TRBD2 matches at 9 bases. Germline CDR1 SGHRS, CDR2 YFSETQ. V gave up 4 bases and J gave up 5 bases; unmatched junction bases: 7. The CDR3 covers 15 residues. CDR3 loop: CASSPWTSEHNEQFF. Here the CDR3 DNA reads TGCGCCAGCAGCCCTTGGACTAGCGAGCACAATGAGCAGTTCTTC.

This clone was seen only once. The chain couples TRBV29-1 to TRBJ1-3; D is ambiguous. Germline CDR1 SQVTM, CDR2 ANQGSEA. The length of the CDR3 is 12 residues. Trimming stripped 7 bases from V and 0 bases from J, with 7 bases between. The CDR3 loop reads CSASYSGNTIYF. CDR3 DNA: TGCAGCGCCAGTTACTCTGGAAACACCATATATTTT. Drawing the rest from reference TRBV29-1 and TRBJ1-3, the complete variable domain is SAVISQKPSRDICQRGTSLTIQCQVDSQVTMMFWYRQQPGQSLTLIATANQGSEATYESGFVIDKFPISRPNLTFSTLTVSNMSPEDSSIYLCSASYSGNTIYFGEGSWLTVV.

The CDR3 region is CASSDLSTRPGPVGPQHF. DNA of the CDR3: TGCGCCAGCAGCGATCTTTCGACGCGGCCTGGCCCAGTCGGACCCCAGCATTTT. J is TRBJ1-5 and V is TRBV10-2; no reliable D call. This CDR3 is built from 18 residues. The germline V gene has CDR1 WSHSY and CDR2 SAAADI. Trimming stripped 6 bases from V and 10 bases from J, with 31 bases between.

This clone was observed a handful of times. This chain uses TRBV7-2 with TRBJ1-2; D ambiguous. Germline V gene lookup returns CDR1 SGHTA and CDR2 FQGNSA. V lost 3 bases and J lost 0, with 11 bases in between. This CDR3 has 15 residues. The CDR3 region has the DNA TGTGCCAGCAGCTTGATAGACCCCTCTAACTATGGCTACACCTTC. Its translation is CASSLIDPSNYGYTF.

The CDR3 DNA reads TGCGCCAGCACCCTCGGGATCGCGGACGGCACAGATACGCAGTATTTT. Translated: CASTLGIADGTDTQYF. This chain links TRBV5-1 with TRBJ2-3, with a possible D match to TRBD2 (5 bases). This CDR3 is built from 16 residues. Germline V lookup: CDR1 SGHRS, CDR2 YFSETQ. Trimming shortened V by 6 bases and J by 1 base, and 18 bases separated the two germline ends.

The V and J genes are TRBV2 and TRBJ2-6; D uncertain. V was shortened by 8 bases and J by 1 base, with 12 bases between the two germline ends. The length of the CDR3 is 15 residues. In germline, CDR1 is SNHLY, CDR2 FYNNEI. The CDR3 sequence is CASVSHRSGANVLTF. The CDR3 nucleotides are TGTGCCAGCGTATCTCATCGGTCTGGGGCCAACGTCCTGACTTTC.

The gene calls are TRBV27 and TRBJ2-1; 13 positions match TRBD2. The CDR3 sequence is 15 residues long. The V and J ends lost 3 bases and 8 bases, in that order; junction bases with no gene match: 4. Germline CDR1 MNHEY, CDR2 SMNVEV (reference sequence). The DNA for the CDR3 is TGTGCCAGCAGTTTTTACGGACTAGCGGGAGATGAGCAGTTCTTC. Translating it yields CASSFYGLAGDEQFF.

CDR3 residues: CASRLGQTNTEAFF. DNA of the CDR3: TGTGCCAGCAGACTGGGACAGACGAACACTGAAGCTTTCTTT. The chain carries TRBV7-2 and TRBJ1-1; 7 bases fit TRBD1. V gave up 6 bases and J gave up 1 base; unmatched junction bases: 5. Germline lookup yields CDR1 SGHTA and CDR2 FQGNSA. There are 14 residues in the CDR3. Full variable domain (rest looked up from reference TRBV7-2 and TRBJ1-1): GAGVSQSPSNKVTEKGKDVELRCDPISGHTALYWYRQSLGQGLEFLIYFQGNSAPDKSGLPSDRFSAERTGGSVSTLTIQRTQQEDSAVYLCASRLGQTNTEAFFGQGTRLTVV.

This clone has a single count. The rearrangement links TRBV13 to TRBJ2-2; D call uncertain. Germline CDR1 is PRHDT and CDR2 is FYEKMQ (reference sequence). The germline V and J ends were trimmed by 4 bases and 2 bases, with 8 bases remaining between them. The CDR3 covers 14 residues. CDR3 sequence: CASSSGTNTGELFF. CDR3 bases: TGTGCCAGCAGCTCCGGTACCAACACCGGGGAGCTGTTTTTT.

The chain carries TRBV5-1 and TRBJ2-4; no firm D call. V gave up 3 bases and J gave up 2 bases, with 6 bases separating them. This CDR3 comprises 13 residues. CDR1 is SGHRS and CDR2 is YFSETQ in the germline V gene. CDR3 coding DNA: TGCGCCAGCAGCTGGGATCCCAAAAACATTCAGTACTTC. Protein product: CASSWDPKNIQYF. The full variable domain, with the rest looked up from reference TRBV5-1 and TRBJ2-4, is KAGVTQTPRYLIKTRGQQVTLSCSPISGHRSVSWYQQTPGQGLQFLFEYFSETQRNKGNFPGRFSGRQFSNSRSEMNVSTLELGDSALYLCASSWDPKNIQYFGAGTRLSVL.

The CDR3 sequence: CASSGTSGNEQFF. Written as DNA, the CDR3 is TGTGCCAGCTCGGGGACTAGTGGGAATGAGCAGTTCTTC. The chain carries TRBV18 and TRBJ2-1, with 8 nucleotides matching TRBD2. V gave up 6 bases and J gave up 7 bases; unmatched junction bases: 5. Per the germline V gene, CDR1 is KGHSH and CDR2 is LQKENI. This CDR3 is 13 amino acids long.

This clone was recorded a few times. The rearrangement joins TRBV21-1 to TRBJ2-1; the table gives TRBD1 as D, unverified against the DNA. TRBV21-1 counts as a pseudogene. The CDR3 spans 14 residues. The CDR3 loop is CARIQNYNYNEQFF. For the CDR3, the DNA is TGTGCCAGGATACAGAATTACAATTACAATGAGCAGTTCTTC.

The J gene is TRBJ2-5, the V gene TRBV29-1; 10 positions match TRBD2. With V trimmed by 3 bases and J by 2 bases, 12 bases remained unmatched. The CDR3 is made up of 17 amino acids. Germline V gives CDR1 SQVTM, CDR2 ANQGSEA. CDR3 in amino acids: CSVDSQREGPGQETQYF. In DNA, the CDR3 is TGCAGCGTTGATTCCCAGCGGGAGGGCCCAGGGCAAGAGACCCAGTACTTC.

In its sample, this clone was seen a few times. This rearrangement joins TRBV18 to TRBJ1-2; 9 positions agree with TRBD1. CDR1 is KGHSH, CDR2 LQKENI, per germline. The CDR3 contains 14 residues. V lost 2 bases and J lost 2; bases outside the gene matches: 0. Here the CDR3 DNA reads TGTGCCAGCTCACCAGGGACAGGGAACTATGGCTACACCTTC. Residues: CASSPGTGNYGYTF.

On this clone itself: Within the sample, other DNA sequences also encode this same CDR3. The J gene is TRBJ1-4, the V gene TRBV30; D gene unclear. CDR1 and CDR2 (germline): GTSNPN, SVGIG (reference sequence). The CDR3 totals 14 residues. V lost 0 bases and J 1 base, leaving 6 bases between the germline ends. The CDR3 loop reads CAWSVGGTNEKLFF. CDR3 bases: TGTGCCTGGAGTGTAGGAGGAACTAATGAAAAACTGTTTTTT.

This clone was seen a few times. The chain carries TRBV27 and TRBJ1-1; D call uncertain. Trimming cost V 5 bases and J 2 bases, with 6 bases left between them. The CDR3 totals 12 residues. Germline CDR1 reads MNHEY; CDR2 reads SMNVEV (reference sequence). CDR3 protein: CASSRYNTEAFF. The CDR3 DNA reads TGTGCCAGCAGTCGATACAACACTGAAGCTTTCTTT.

This clone occurred once. This chain joins TRBV2 and TRBJ2-7; 9 nucleotides line up with TRBD1. V lost 4 bases, J lost 1 base, and 2 bases stayed unmatched. CDR3 length equals 14 residues. Germline-derived CDR1 and CDR2 are SNHLY and FYNNEI. CDR3 nucleotides: TGTGCCAGCAGTGCCGGGACAGGGTCCTACGAGCAGTACTTC. Translation: CASSAGTGSYEQYF.

The J gene is TRBJ2-5, the V gene TRBV7-9; 8 bases map to TRBD1. Germline trimming cut 1 base from V and 1 base from J; bases unmatched to any gene: 2. Germline CDR1 is SEHNR and CDR2 is FQNEAQ (reference sequence). The CDR3 contains 15 residues. The DNA of the CDR3 is TGTGCCAGCAGCTTAGGGGACAGGCCCCAAGAGACCCAGTACTTC. Amino acids: CASSLGDRPQETQYF.

This clone has a handful of counts. The rearrangement joins TRBV28 to TRBJ2-4, with unresolved D. Looked up from germline, CDR1 is MDHEN and CDR2 is SYDVKM. The CDR3 covers 15 residues. V lost 7 bases, J lost 0 bases, and 13 bases lay in between. The CDR3 spells CASTLRSLAKNIQYF. As DNA, the CDR3 is TGTGCCAGCACCCTAAGGTCCCTAGCCAAAAACATTCAGTACTTC.

This chain connects TRBV30 to TRBJ2-5; D remains unclear. Trimming cost V 2 bases and J 5 bases, with 15 bases left between them. Germline assignment: CDR1 GTSNPN and CDR2 SVGIG (reference sequence). The CDR3 is made up of 14 amino acids. The DNA for the CDR3 is TGTGCCTGGAGTAAGATGCCCCTACCGGAGACCCAGTACTTC. It yields the protein CAWSKMPLPETQYF.

The genes are TRBV7-9 and TRBJ2-7; no firm D call. CDR1 and CDR2 (germline): SEHNR, FQNEAQ (reference sequence). The V end was cut by 0 bases, the J end by 0 bases, with 12 bases between. This CDR3 region has 16 residues. For the CDR3, the DNA is TGTGCCAGCAGCTTAGCGACGGCCGTTAGCTCCTACGAGCAGTACTTC. It specifies CASSLATAVSSYEQYF. The full variable domain, completed using reference TRBV7-9 and TRBJ2-7, is DTGVSQNPRHKITKRGQNVTFRCDPISEHNRLYWYRQTLGQGPEFLTYFQNEAQLEKSRLLSDRFSAERPKGSFSTLEIQRTEQGDSAMYLCASSLATAVSSYEQYFGPGTRLTVT.

J is TRBJ2-5 and V is TRBV5-1; TRBD2 aligns across 9 bases. J was trimmed by 5 bases and V by 3 bases; bases with no gene match: 11. Germline CDR1 and CDR2: SGHRS and YFSETQ. The CDR3 is 16 amino acids. The CDR3 is CASSWAMASGAETQYF. The CDR3 nucleotides are TGCGCCAGCAGCTGGGCGATGGCTAGCGGGGCCGAGACCCAGTACTTC.

The rearrangement joins TRBV19 to TRBJ2-1; no reliable D call. Trimming cost V 6 bases and J 0 bases, with 9 bases left between them. This CDR3 has 14 residues. The germline V gene has CDR1 LNHDA and CDR2 SQIVND (reference sequence). Written as DNA, the CDR3 is TGTGCCAGTAGAGCACAGAGCTCCTACAATGAGCAGTTCTTC. It yields the protein CASRAQSSYNEQFF.